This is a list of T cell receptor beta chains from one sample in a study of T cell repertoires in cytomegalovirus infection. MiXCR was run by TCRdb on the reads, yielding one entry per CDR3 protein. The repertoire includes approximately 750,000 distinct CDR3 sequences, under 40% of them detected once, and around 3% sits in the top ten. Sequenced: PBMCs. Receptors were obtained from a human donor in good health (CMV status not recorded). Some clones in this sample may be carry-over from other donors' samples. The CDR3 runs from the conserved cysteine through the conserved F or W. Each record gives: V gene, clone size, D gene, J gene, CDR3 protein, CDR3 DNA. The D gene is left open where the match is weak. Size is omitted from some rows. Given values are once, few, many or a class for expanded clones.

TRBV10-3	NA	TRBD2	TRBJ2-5	CAIREREGSLETQYF	TGTGCCATCAGGGAGCGGGAAGGTTCTTTGGAGACCCAGTACTTC
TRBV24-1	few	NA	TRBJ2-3	CATSERWGTPLTDTQYF	TGTGCCACCAGTGAGAGATGGGGGACACCGCTCACAGATACGCAGTATTTT
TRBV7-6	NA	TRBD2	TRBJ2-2	CASSLRLAGKFSNTGELFF	TGTGCCAGCAGCCTAAGACTAGCGGGAAAATTTTCTAACACCGGGGAGCTGTTTTTT
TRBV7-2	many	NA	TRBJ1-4	CASSYRRGGEKLFF	TGTGCCAGCAGCTATCGTAGGGGCGGTGAAAAACTGTTTTTT
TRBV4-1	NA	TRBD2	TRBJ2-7	CASSPRLLAGYEQYF	TGTGCCAGCAGCCCCCGTCTGTTAGCGGGCTACGAGCAGTACTTC
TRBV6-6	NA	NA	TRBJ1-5	CASSYSRRGGDGQPQHF	TGTGCCAGCAGTTACTCACGAAGGGGAGGGGACGGACAGCCCCAGCATTTT
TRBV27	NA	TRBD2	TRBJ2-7	CASSSPGLAGIYEQYF	TGTGCCAGCAGTTCCCCCGGACTAGCGGGAATCTACGAGCAGTACTTC
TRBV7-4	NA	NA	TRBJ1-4	CASSLTGGFTTNEKLFF	TGTGCCAGCAGCTTGACGGGGGGCTTCACAACTAATGAAAAACTGTTTTTT
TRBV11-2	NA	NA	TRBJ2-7	CASSPLGTYYEQYF	TGTGCCAGCAGCCCCCTTGGAACATACTACGAGCAGTACTTC
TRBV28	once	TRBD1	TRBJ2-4	CASRQGIDKNIQYF	TGTGCCAGCAGACAGGGGATAGACAAAAACATTCAGTACTTC
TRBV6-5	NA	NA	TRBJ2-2	CARSYSFLERRSTGELFF	TGTGCCCGCAGTTACTCGTTTCTTGAGCGGCGTTCGACCGGGGAGCTGTTTTTT
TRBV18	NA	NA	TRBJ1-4	CASSMGLATNEKLFF	TGTGCCAGCTCTATGGGACTTGCAACTAATGAAAAACTGTTTTTT
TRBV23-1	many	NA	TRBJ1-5	CASSQPRRNQPQHF	TGCGCCAGCAGTCAGCCCAGACGCAATCAGCCCCAGCATTTT
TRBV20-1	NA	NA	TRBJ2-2	CSASKGAGELFF	TGCAGTGCTAGCAAGGGGGCCGGGGAGCTGTTTTTT
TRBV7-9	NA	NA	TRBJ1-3	CASSDRDPSSGNTIYF	TGTGCCAGCAGCGACCGGGACCCTAGCTCTGGAAACACCATATATTTT
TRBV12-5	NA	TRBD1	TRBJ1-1	CASGWTGYVNKTEAFF	TGTGCTAGTGGTTGGACAGGATACGTGAATAAGACTGAAGCTTTCTTT
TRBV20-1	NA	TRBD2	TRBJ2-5	CSARIAGGPGETQYF	TGCAGTGCTAGAATAGCGGGAGGGCCGGGAGAGACCCAGTACTTC
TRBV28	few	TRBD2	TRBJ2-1	CACPGGSGNEQFF	TGTGCCTGTCCGGGGGGATCTGGTAATGAGCAGTTCTTC
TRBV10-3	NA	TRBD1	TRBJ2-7	CAISELGTAYEQYF	TGTGCCATCAGTGAGCTCGGGACAGCCTACGAGCAGTACTTC
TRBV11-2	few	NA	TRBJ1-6	CASSREGAYNSPLHF	TGTGCCAGCAGTCGGGAGGGCGCCTATAATTCACCCCTCCACTTT
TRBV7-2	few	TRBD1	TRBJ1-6	CASTSTGGLSPLHF	TGTGCCAGCACCTCGACAGGGGGCCTTTCACCCCTCCACTTT
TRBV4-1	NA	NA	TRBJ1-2	CASSQDGTRDGYTF	TGCGCCAGCAGCCAAGATGGCACCAGGGATGGCTACACCTTC
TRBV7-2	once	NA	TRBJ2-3	CASSLGLFTETQYF	TGTGCCAGCAGCTTAGGCCTTTTCACAGAAACGCAGTATTTT
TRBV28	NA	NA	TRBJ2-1	CASSLQDGRNEQFF	TGTGCCAGCAGTTTACAGGACGGGAGAAATGAGCAGTTCTTC
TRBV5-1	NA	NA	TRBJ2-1	CASSEGTRVEGEQFF	TGCGCCAGCAGCGAAGGGACCAGAGTGGAGGGTGAGCAGTTCTTC
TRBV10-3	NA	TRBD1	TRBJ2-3	CAISVPPGQGLDTQYF	TGTGCCATCAGTGTCCCTCCGGGACAGGGCTTGGATACGCAGTATTTT
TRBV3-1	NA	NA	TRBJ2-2	CASSPEGGGGRELFF	TGTGCCAGCAGCCCCGAAGGTGGAGGTGGCCGGGAGCTGTTTTTT
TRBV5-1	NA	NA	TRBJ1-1	CASTDQGNTEAFF	TGCGCCAGCACCGATCAGGGGAACACTGAAGCTTTCTTT
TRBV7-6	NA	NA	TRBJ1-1	CASSQTAGNTEAFF	TGTGCCAGCAGCCAGACAGCAGGGAACACTGAAGCTTTCTTT
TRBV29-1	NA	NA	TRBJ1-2	CSVATSGYTF	TGCAGCGTTGCAACGTCTGGCTACACCTTC
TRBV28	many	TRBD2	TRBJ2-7	CASSPPSGRMSGQYF	TGTGCCAGCAGTCCCCCTAGCGGGAGGATGTCCGGGCAGTACTTC
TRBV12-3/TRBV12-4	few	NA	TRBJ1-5	CASSLVWAGRSNQPQHF	TGTGCCAGCAGTTTAGTTTGGGCAGGACGGAGCAATCAGCCCCAGCATTTT